This is a list of T cell receptor beta chains from one sample in a study of cytomegalovirus exposure and HLA in healthy donors. TCRdb keeps only in-frame clones here, not all; method: immunoSEQ multiplex PCR. Here the sample spans approximately 270,000 clones, approximately 86% being singletons. The sample consisted of PBMCs. The receptors shown here come from a woman aged 18-30 years in good health and CMV-seronegative. The CDR3 runs from the conserved cysteine through the conserved F or W. D genes are given only for firm matches. Clone size is stated in some rows and not others, as once, few, many or a class when expanded.

clone_size d_call j_call v_call cdr3_aa cdr3_nt
NA NA TRBJ1-1 TRBV7-9 CASSLRQTEAFF TGTGCCAGCAGCTTAAGACAGACTGAAGCTTTCTTT
NA NA TRBJ2-3 TRBV11-2 CASSITGQLTDTQYF TGTGCCAGCAGCATTACGGGACAACTCACAGATACGCAGTATTTT
NA NA TRBJ2-5 TRBV5-1 CASSSGIKETQYF TGCGCCAGCAGCTCAGGGATTAAAGAGACCCAGTACTTC
few NA TRBJ2-1 TRBV30 CACHRDSYNEQFF TGTGCCTGCCACAGGGATTCCTACAATGAGCAGTTCTTC
NA TRBD1 TRBJ2-2 TRBV29-1 CSAGVWTGSTGELFF TGCAGCGCCGGCGTCTGGACAGGGAGCACCGGGGAGCTGTTTTTT
NA NA TRBJ2-7 TRBV27 CASSPSSPGLSTYEQYF TGTGCCAGCAGTCCCTCCTCCCCGGGACTCAGTACCTACGAGCAGTACTTC
NA TRBD2 TRBJ2-2 TRBV9 CASSVSREGRSTGELFF TGTGCCAGCAGCGTAAGTCGGGAGGGCCGGAGCACCGGGGAGCTGTTTTTT
NA NA TRBJ2-1 TRBV6-4 CASSPRAVRNEQFF TGTGCCAGCAGTCCAAGAGCGGTACGCAATGAGCAGTTCTTC
once TRBD2 TRBJ2-7 TRBV18 CASSPAGGPYEQYF TGTGCCAGCTCACCGGCGGGAGGGCCCTACGAGCAGTACTTC
NA NA TRBJ2-7 TRBV11-2 CASSRDRRYEQYF TGTGCCAGCAGTCGCGACAGGCGGTACGAGCAGTACTTC
few TRBD1 TRBJ2-1 TRBV5-1 CASSASGQGGEQFF TGCGCCAGCAGCGCGTCGGGACAGGGTGGTGAGCAGTTCTTC
NA TRBD2 TRBJ2-2 TRBV9 CASSVDPGGAGELFF TGTGCCAGCAGCGTAGACCCCGGGGGGGCCGGGGAGCTGTTTTTT
once NA TRBJ2-1 TRBV11-3 CASTFESSVYEQFF TGTGCCAGCACGTTCGAGTCTAGCGTCTATGAGCAGTTCTTC
NA NA TRBJ2-7 TRBV29-1 CSVEDLYEQYF TGCAGCGTTGAAGATCTCTACGAGCAGTACTTC
NA NA TRBJ2-5 TRBV5-1 CASSLDHRDFSRETQYF TGCGCCAGCAGCTTGGACCATCGGGACTTCTCGAGGGAGACCCAGTACTTC
few TRBD1 TRBJ1-2 TRBV7-3 CASSAGQGGYGYTF TGTGCCAGCAGCGCTGGACAGGGAGGCTATGGCTACACCTTC
NA TRBD1 TRBJ2-7 TRBV27 CASSQRQGANEQYF TGTGCCAGCAGTCAAAGACAGGGGGCCAACGAGCAGTACTTC
NA TRBD1 TRBJ2-7 TRBV29-1 CNVLDRGGEQYF TGCAACGTCCTGGACAGGGGAGGCGAGCAGTACTTC
NA NA TRBJ2-7 TRBV6-1 CASSLSLTGTYEQYF TGTGCCAGCAGCCTCAGCCTAACGGGAACCTACGAGCAGTACTTC
NA TRBD1 TRBJ2-7 TRBV18 CASSRNFRDRGYEQYF TGTGCCAGCTCACGTAACTTCCGGGACAGGGGCTACGAGCAGTACTTC
NA NA TRBJ1-1 TRBV2 CASSLFRGEGEAFF TGTGCCAGCAGTCTCTTTAGGGGGGAGGGAGAAGCTTTCTTT
few TRBD1 TRBJ1-5 TRBV2 CASSEEDRDNQPQHF TGTGCCAGCAGTGAAGAGGACAGGGATAATCAGCCCCAGCATTTT
NA NA TRBJ1-2 TRBV27 CASSSSRGADGYTF TGTGCCAGCAGTTCAAGTCGGGGGGCGGATGGCTACACCTTC
NA NA TRBJ2-7 TRBV11-2 CASSLGSRISYEQYF TGTGCCAGCAGCTTAGGAAGCCGTATCTCCTACGAGCAGTACTTC
NA TRBD2 TRBJ2-7 TRBV9 CASSSGTSGAFHEQYF TGTGCCAGCAGCTCCGGGACTAGCGGGGCCTTTCACGAGCAGTACTTC
NA TRBD1 TRBJ2-7 TRBV7-2 CASSLGTGRPYEQYF TGTGCCAGCAGCCTCGGGACAGGGAGGCCCTACGAGCAGTACTTC
once NA TRBJ2-7 TRBV6-5 CASSYFGSDKYEQYF TGTGCCAGCAGTTACTTCGGGTCCGATAAATACGAGCAGTACTTC
NA NA TRBJ1-2 TRBV7-9 CASTMGQFNYGYTF TGTGCCAGCACCATGGGGCAATTTAACTATGGCTACACCTTC
once TRBD1 TRBJ1-1 TRBV5-8 CASSSLTGGAGNTEAFF TGTGCCAGCAGTTCATTGACAGGGGGCGCGGGGAACACTGAAGCTTTCTTT
NA TRBD1 TRBJ2-1 TRBV6-5 CASSYGQGNEQFF TGTGCCAGCAGTTACGGACAGGGGAATGAGCAGTTCTTC
NA NA TRBJ1-2 TRBV4-1 CASSHGQTIYGYTF TGCGCCAGCAGCCACGGACAGACAATTTATGGCTACACCTTC
NA NA TRBJ2-2 TRBV14 CASSQVGMRGGELFF TGTGCCAGCAGCCAAGTTGGTATGCGGGGCGGGGAGCTGTTTTTT
NA TRBD1 TRBJ1-4 TRBV27 CASSFTGGNEKLFF TGTGCCAGCAGTTTTACAGGGGGCAATGAAAAACTGTTTTTT
NA TRBD2 TRBJ2-5 TRBV4-2 CASSHGLAGETQYF TGTGCCAGCAGCCACGGACTAGCGGGAGAGACCCAGTACTTC
NA NA TRBJ2-2 TRBV5-1 CASSPSGVRNTGELFF TGCGCCAGCAGCCCCTCCGGGGTTCGTAACACCGGGGAGCTGTTTTTT
NA TRBD1 TRBJ1-3 TRBV7-9 CASSPRQGSGNTIYF TGTGCCAGCAGCCCCAGACAGGGATCTGGAAACACCATATATTTT
NA NA TRBJ1-2 TRBV6-5 CASSYSGQGSNYGYTF TGTGCCAGCAGTTACTCGGGCCAGGGGTCTAACTATGGCTACACCTTC
NA TRBD2 TRBJ2-7 TRBV5-1 CASSPWAGEVSYEQYF TGCGCCAGCAGCCCCTGGGCGGGGGAAGTTTCCTACGAGCAGTACTTC
NA NA TRBJ1-1 TRBV25-1 CASKADSTEAFF TGTGCCAGCAAGGCTGACAGTACTGAAGCTTTCTTT
NA NA TRBJ2-5 TRBV6-1 CASRGLYPETQYF TGTGCCAGCAGGGGCCTATACCCGGAGACCCAGTACTTC
NA TRBD1 TRBJ2-7 TRBV7-2 CASTPDRGGYEQYF TGTGCCAGCACCCCGGACAGGGGAGGCTACGAGCAGTACTTC
NA NA TRBJ2-2 TRBV9 CASSPRTGNTGELFF TGTGCCAGCAGCCCCCGGACTGGGAACACCGGGGAGCTGTTTTTT
few TRBD1 TRBJ2-2 TRBV10-3 CAISDRQGNGELFF TGTGCCATCAGTGACCGACAGGGGAACGGGGAGCTGTTTTTT
NA NA TRBJ2-1 TRBV9 CASSPRREGEWDNEQFF TGTGCCAGCAGCCCCCGTCGTGAGGGGGAATGGGACAATGAGCAGTTCTTC
NA NA TRBJ2-7 TRBV7-8 CASSLDSTYEQYF TGTGCCAGCAGCTTGGACAGTACCTACGAGCAGTACTTC
NA TRBD2 TRBJ2-1 TRBV6-5 CASSLAGDEQFF TGTGCCAGCAGTCTAGCGGGGGATGAGCAGTTCTTC
NA NA TRBJ1-5 TRBV4-3 CASSQESRNQPQHF TGCGCCAGCAGCCAAGAAAGCAGGAATCAGCCCCAGCATTTT
few NA TRBJ1-2 TRBV30 CAWSPTWGRDNYGYTF TGTGCCTGGAGTCCCACTTGGGGGCGAGACAACTATGGCTACACCTTC
NA NA TRBJ2-4 TRBV5-1 CASSTDTGTKNIQYF TGCGCCAGCAGCACCGATACCGGGACTAAAAACATTCAGTACTTC
NA NA TRBJ2-5 TRBV7-9 CASSPPKRQETQYF TGTGCCAGCAGCCCTCCGAAGAGACAAGAGACCCAGTACTTC
NA NA TRBJ2-7 TRBV27 CASSNIASGLNYEQYF TGTGCCAGCAGTAATATCGCCTCTGGACTTAATTACGAGCAGTACTTC
NA TRBD1 TRBJ1-5 TRBV19 CATEDRNGNQPQHF TGTGCCACCGAGGACAGGAACGGGAATCAGCCCCAGCATTTT
NA TRBD1 TRBJ2-2 TRBV2 CASSFGGQVTGELFF TGTGCCAGCAGTTTTGGGGGACAGGTTACCGGGGAGCTGTTTTTT
NA TRBD1 TRBJ1-5 TRBV6-5 CASKGTADHQPQHF TGTGCCAGCAAAGGGACAGCCGACCATCAGCCCCAGCATTTT
NA TRBD1 TRBJ2-3 TRBV4-1 CASRGIGTGGTDTQYF TGCGCCAGCAGGGGGATTGGGACAGGGGGCACAGATACGCAGTATTTT
NA TRBD1 TRBJ2-7 TRBV25-1 CASSEWTGHHEQYF TGTGCCAGCAGTGAATGGACAGGGCACCACGAGCAGTACTTC
NA TRBD2 TRBJ2-1 TRBV5-4 CASSPGIAGGAYNEQFF TGTGCCAGCAGCCCGGGGATAGCGGGAGGTGCCTACAATGAGCAGTTCTTC
NA TRBD1 TRBJ1-2 TRBV2 CASSQTGENGYTF TGTGCCAGCAGCCAGACAGGGGAAAATGGCTACACCTTC
NA TRBD1 TRBJ1-4 TRBV10-3 CASKDRGEEKLFF TGTGCCAGCAAAGACAGGGGAGAGGAAAAACTGTTTTTT